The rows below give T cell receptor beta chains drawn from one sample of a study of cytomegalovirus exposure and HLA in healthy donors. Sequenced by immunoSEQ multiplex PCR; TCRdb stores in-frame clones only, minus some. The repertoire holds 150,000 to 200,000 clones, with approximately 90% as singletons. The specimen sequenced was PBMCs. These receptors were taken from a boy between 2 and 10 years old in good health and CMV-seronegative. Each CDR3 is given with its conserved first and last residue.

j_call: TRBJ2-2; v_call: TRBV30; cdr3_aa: CAWSVFGTLNTGELFF
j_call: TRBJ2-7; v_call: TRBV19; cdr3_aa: CASSISTGGPHEQYF
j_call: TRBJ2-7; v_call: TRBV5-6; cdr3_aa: CASSLAITGEQYF
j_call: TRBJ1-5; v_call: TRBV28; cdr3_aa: CASTGSNQPQHF
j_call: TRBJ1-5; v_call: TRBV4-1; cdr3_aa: CASSQEETGGRPQHF
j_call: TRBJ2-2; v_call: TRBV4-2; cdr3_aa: CASSHLPSGDSLSYGELFF
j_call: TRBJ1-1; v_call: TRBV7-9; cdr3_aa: CSSSFGLPGKAFF
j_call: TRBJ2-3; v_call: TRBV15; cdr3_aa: CATSPPGLAGVSDTQYF
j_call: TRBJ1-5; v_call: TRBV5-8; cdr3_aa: CASSSGGNWNQPQHF
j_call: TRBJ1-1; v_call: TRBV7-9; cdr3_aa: CASSSERNTEAFF
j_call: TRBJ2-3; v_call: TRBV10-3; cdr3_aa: CARDSWGLAVYTQYF
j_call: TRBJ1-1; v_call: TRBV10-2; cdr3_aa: CASSDPTEAFF
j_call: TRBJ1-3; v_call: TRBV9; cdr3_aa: CASSVWGVSGNTIYF
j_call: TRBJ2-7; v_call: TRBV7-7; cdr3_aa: CASSFKDRGRFYEQYF
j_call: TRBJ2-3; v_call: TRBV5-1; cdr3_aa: CASGRAGGITDTQYF
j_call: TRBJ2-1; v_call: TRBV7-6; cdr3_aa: CASSLARTSGDEQFF
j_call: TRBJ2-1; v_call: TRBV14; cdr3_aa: CASSRPGQGKFF
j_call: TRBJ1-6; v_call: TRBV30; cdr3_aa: CAWSGSARYNSPLHF
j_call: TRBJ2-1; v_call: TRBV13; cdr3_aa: CASSSDSGGPVYEQFF
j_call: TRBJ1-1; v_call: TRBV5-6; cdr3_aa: CASSVTGGTEAFF
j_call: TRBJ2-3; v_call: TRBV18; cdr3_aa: CASSPPMAGPTDTQYF
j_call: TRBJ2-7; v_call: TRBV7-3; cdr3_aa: CASRGDEQYF